This TCR beta chain was captured in a study of cytomegalovirus exposure and HLA in healthy donors. Study results and limitations: Most TCR sequences showed up rarely, but some public TCRs showed up in many donors. Among donors in an Asian-associated ancestry cluster, a later analysis reportedly found fewer N-insertions than the approximately 670-donor mean.

The PCR used 60 Vbeta and 13 Jbeta primers. The repertoire was sequenced with immunoSEQ multiplex PCR; TCRdb's copy has only in-frame clones and lacks some. The sample holds roughly 190,000 clones; more than 9.5% are singletons and the top ten take 7.8%. This clone has more than one count but fewer than ten. The antigen is unknown. The CDR3 length is 13 residues. The V gene lost 1 base and the J gene lost 4 bases, with 6 bases spanning the gap. The germline V gene encodes CDR1 SGHDT and CDR2 YYEEEE. What was sequenced was PBMCs. The origin of this receptor is a man aged 50-59 years in good health and CMV-seropositive. The chain recombines TRBV5-6 with TRBJ2-1; the D gene is possibly TRBD2 (5 bases). CDR3 amino acids: CASSLPGYNEQFF. Written as DNA, the CDR3 is TGTGCCAGCAGCTTGCCGGGGTACAATGAGCAGTTCTTC.